Listed here are 16 T cell receptor beta chains from one sample, sequenced in a study of control samples from healthy donors and cancer patients. Measured with immunoSEQ multiplex PCR; TCRdb has only the in-frame clones, and not every one. Here the sample spans 170,000 or so clones, 90% being singletons. Specimen: blood. Source of these receptors: a woman aged 45 to 65 in good health.

The gene calls are TRBV27 and TRBJ1-4; D might be TRBD1 (6 bases). The CDR3 extends over 14 amino acids. Per the germline V gene, CDR1 is MNHEY and CDR2 is SMNVEV (reference sequence). With 6 bases removed from V and 4 bases from J, the gap between germline ends came to 12 bases. In DNA, the CDR3 is TGTGCCAGCAGCCGGACAGCTTTTAATGAAAAACTGTTTTTT. Translating it yields CASSRTAFNEKLFF.

This clone was detected only once. The J gene is TRBJ2-3, the V gene TRBV3-1 (or the pseudogene TRBV3-2); D gene unclear. Germline CDR1 is LGHDT and CDR2 is YNNKEL (reference sequence). The CDR3 consists of 14 residues. Trimming stripped 1 base from V and 3 bases from J, with 8 bases between. DNA of the CDR3: TGTGCCAGCAGCCAAGTGTTAGGGACAGATACGCAGTATTTT. Protein product: CASSQVLGTDTQYF.

CDR3 bases: TGTGCCAGTAGTATTCGGGCGGGGGGCCTAGGAGAGACCCAGTACTTC. Its translation is CASSIRAGGLGETQYF. This sequence joins TRBV19 and TRBJ2-5, with 8 bases that match TRBD2. J was trimmed by 4 bases and V by 3 bases; bases with no gene match: 10. Germline CDR1 is LNHDA and CDR2 is SQIVND (reference sequence). The length of the CDR3 is 16 residues.

The chain employs TRBV28 and TRBJ2-2; TRBD2 agrees at 10 bases. There are 17 residues in the CDR3. Trimming took 3 bases from V and 5 from J; bases not matched to a gene: 9. The germline V gene has CDR1 MDHEN and CDR2 SYDVKM. The CDR3 loop is CASSFYPASGGTGELFF. CDR3 in DNA: TGTGCCAGCAGTTTTTACCCGGCTAGCGGGGGTACCGGGGAGCTGTTTTTT.

V usage is TRBV5-4 and J usage is TRBJ1-1; D might be TRBD1 (6 bases). V lost 4 bases and J 3 bases, leaving 19 bases between the germline ends. Germline CDR1 is SGHNT and CDR2 is YYREEE (reference sequence). This CDR3 has 16 residues. The CDR3 coding sequence is TGTGCCAGCAGCCGGGACACCTCAGGGCTGGACACTGAAGCTTTCTTT. Protein sequence: CASSRDTSGLDTEAFF. Complete variable domain (other parts from reference TRBV5-4 and TRBJ1-1): ETGVTQSPTHLIKTRGQQVTLRCSSQSGHNTVSWYQQALGQGPQFIFQYYREEENGRGNFPPRFSGLQFPNYSSELNVNALELDDSALYLCASSRDTSGLDTEAFFGQGTRLTVV.

The CDR3 bases are TGTGCCAGCAGCGACCCAGGGCCCGTGTCTGGCTACACCTTC. This sequence encodes CASSDPGPVSGYTF. The chain recombines TRBV7-6 with TRBJ1-2, with D possibly TRBD1 on 5 matching bases. The CDR3 consists of 14 residues. Germline V lookup: CDR1 SGHVS, CDR2 FNYEAQ. Trimming stripped 5 bases from V and 7 bases from J, with 17 bases between.

The rearrangement links TRBV7-3 to TRBJ2-3, with D possibly TRBD2 on 7 matching bases. V lost 0 bases, J lost 6 bases, and 16 bases lay in between. The V gene's germline CDR1 is SGHTA and CDR2 FQGTGA. The CDR3 covers 16 residues. As DNA, the CDR3 is TGTGCCAGCAGCTTAACATCGGGGGGCAATATTGATACGCAGTATTTT. It codes for CASSLTSGGNIDTQYF. The full variable domain, completed using reference TRBV7-3 and TRBJ2-3, is GAGVSQTPSNKVTEKGKYVELRCDPISGHTALYWYRQSLGQGPEFLIYFQGTGAADDSGLPNDRFFAVRPEGSVSTLKIQRTERGDSAVYLCASSLTSGGNIDTQYFGPGTRLTVL.

The chain has TRBV29-1 and TRBJ1-1, with D possibly TRBD1 on 5 matching bases. Per germline, CDR1 SQVTM and CDR2 ANQGSEA. The CDR3 runs 12 residues. V lost 8 bases and J lost 0, with 10 bases in between. The CDR3 region is CSSTVMNTEAFF. CDR3 nucleotides: TGCAGCTCGACAGTGATGAACACTGAAGCTTTCTTT.

The J gene is TRBJ1-2, the V gene TRBV5-6; D gene unclear. The CDR3 loop spans 12 amino acids. Germline assignment: CDR1 SGHDT and CDR2 YYEEEE. The V end lost 2 bases, the J end lost 3 bases, and 5 bases lay between the germline ends. The CDR3 coding sequence is TGTGCCAGCAGCTTCCTTGACTATGGCTACACCTTC. As protein: CASSFLDYGYTF.

The J gene is TRBJ2-6, the V gene TRBV2, with 9 bases that match TRBD2. Germline CDR1 and CDR2: SNHLY and FYNNEI. V was pared by 4 bases and J by 0 bases, with 7 bases of the junction left unmatched. This CDR3 comprises 18 residues. CDR3 in DNA: TGTGCCAGCAGTGCGTGGCGGGGGGGCCGCTCTGGGGCCAACGTCCTGACTTTC. It translates to CASSAWRGGRSGANVLTF.

The chain couples TRBV7-9 to TRBJ2-2, with D perhaps given as TRBD1 or TRBD2 (7 bases each). Trimming stripped 4 bases from V and 4 bases from J, with 25 bases between. Looked up from germline, CDR1 is SEHNR and CDR2 is FQNEAQ (reference sequence). The CDR3 length is 19 residues. CDR3 bases: TGTGCCAGCAGCTCCCGACAGGGAGGGTTCGATCGTAGCACCGGGGAGCTGTTTTTT. It codes for CASSSRQGGFDRSTGELFF.

A remark on this clone: Other DNA sequences in this sample translate to the same CDR3. The V gene is TRBV28, the J gene TRBJ1-1; TRBD1 is a possible D gene (5 bases). The CDR3 contains 13 residues. Trimming removed 4 bases at V and 8 bases at J, with 14 bases between. The germline CDR1 and CDR2 sequences are MDHEN and SYDVKM. CDR3 nucleotides: TGTGCCAGCAGTTGGGGCGGTGCGGGGGAAGCTTTCTTT. Translation gives CASSWGGAGEAFF.

This chain connects TRBV24-1 to TRBJ2-5, with 7 nucleotides matching TRBD1. The CDR3 totals 13 residues. V was clipped by 4 bases and J by 3 bases; unmatched bases: 1. The germline V gene encodes CDR1 KGHDR and CDR2 SFDVKD. This CDR3 is CATSEGQEETQYF. Written as DNA, the CDR3 is TGTGCCACCAGTGAAGGACAGGAAGAGACCCAGTACTTC.

Here the CDR3 DNA reads TGTGCCAGCAGCTTACAATTTGGAAACACCATATATTTT. Translation: CASSLQFGNTIYF. The chain employs TRBV7-8 and TRBJ1-3, with no clear D. The CDR3 spans 13 residues. Germline assignment: CDR1 SGHVS and CDR2 FQNEAQ. The V end lost 2 bases, the J end lost 3 bases, and 5 bases lay between the germline ends.

The chain links TRBV5-1 to TRBJ2-1; the D gene is possibly TRBD2 (6 bases). Germline values: CDR1 SGHRS, CDR2 YFSETQ. The CDR3 extends over 16 amino acids. Trimming stripped 0 bases from V and 4 bases from J, with 14 bases between. Written as DNA, the CDR3 is TGCGCCAGCAGCTTGGGGGGTAGCGGAGGGTACAATGAGCAGTTCTTC. Translating gives CASSLGGSGGYNEQFF.

The chain joins TRBV5-1 to TRBJ1-2, with D maybe TRBD1 (6 bases). The CDR3 has 13 residues. Germline values: CDR1 SGHRS, CDR2 YFSETQ. V was shortened by 0 bases and J by 8 bases, with 11 bases between the two germline ends. The CDR3 here is CASSLAQGYGYTF. The CDR3 DNA follows: TGCGCCAGCAGCTTGGCACAGGGATACGGCTACACCTTC.